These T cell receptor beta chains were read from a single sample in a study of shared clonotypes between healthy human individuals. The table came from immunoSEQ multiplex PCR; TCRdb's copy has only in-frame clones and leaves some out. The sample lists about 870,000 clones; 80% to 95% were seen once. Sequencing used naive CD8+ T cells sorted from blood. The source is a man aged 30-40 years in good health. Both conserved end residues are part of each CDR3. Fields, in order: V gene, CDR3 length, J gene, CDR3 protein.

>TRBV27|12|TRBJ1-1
CASSFSGSEAFF
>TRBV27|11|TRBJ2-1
CASSFSAEQFF
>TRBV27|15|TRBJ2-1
CASSLVREVYNEQFF
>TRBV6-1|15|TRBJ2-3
CASSDLRGGADTQYF
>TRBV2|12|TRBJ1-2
CASNRARGGYTF
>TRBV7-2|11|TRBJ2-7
CASSGSYEQYF
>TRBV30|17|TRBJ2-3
CAWSVLIASGRSDTQYF
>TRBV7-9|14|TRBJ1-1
CASRPGFGVTEAFF
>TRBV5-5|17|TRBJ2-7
CASSLLARPHQSYEQYF
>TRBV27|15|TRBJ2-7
CASTPGLAGAYEQYF
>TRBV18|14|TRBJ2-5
CASSPGADRETQYF
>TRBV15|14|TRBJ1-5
CATGPVGSNQPQHF
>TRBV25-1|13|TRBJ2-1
CASSEPEGNEQFF
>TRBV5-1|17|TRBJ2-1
CASSLGTSGSGYNEQFF
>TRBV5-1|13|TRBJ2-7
CASSQGVGYEQYF
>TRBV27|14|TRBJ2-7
CASSLVAHSYEQYF
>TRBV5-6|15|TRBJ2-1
CASSLGGSSYNEQFF
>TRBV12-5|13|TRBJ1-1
CASALGRGTEAFF
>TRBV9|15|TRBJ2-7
CASSRSEIGSYEQYF
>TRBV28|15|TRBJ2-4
CASRNRQGGRHIQYF
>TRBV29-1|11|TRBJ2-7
CSVGGGYEQYF
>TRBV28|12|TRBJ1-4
CASRGGRVELFF
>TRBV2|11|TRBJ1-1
CASSYAAEAFF
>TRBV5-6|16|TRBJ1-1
CASSHRDVGMNTEAFF
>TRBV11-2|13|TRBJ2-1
CASSPRLADEQFF
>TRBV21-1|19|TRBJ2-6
CASSKGHFGTGSGANVLTF
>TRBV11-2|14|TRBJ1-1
CASSLDRRPSEAFF
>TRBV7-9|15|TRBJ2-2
CASSATAANTGELFF
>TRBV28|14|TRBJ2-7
CASSLWRGRYEQYF
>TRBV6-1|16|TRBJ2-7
CASSDGVTGGSTEQYF
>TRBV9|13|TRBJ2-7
CASSGSGGYEQYF
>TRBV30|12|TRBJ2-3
CAWSLEGNTQYF
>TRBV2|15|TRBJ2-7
CASSWGLDDSYEQYF
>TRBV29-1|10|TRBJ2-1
CSGSGNEQFF
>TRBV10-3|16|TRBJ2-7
CAISESGPSGSPEQYF
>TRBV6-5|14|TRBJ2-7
CASSRGTGGYEQYF
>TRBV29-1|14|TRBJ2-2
CSVEDLLNTGELFF
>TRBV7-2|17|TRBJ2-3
CASSDALAGVGTDTQYF
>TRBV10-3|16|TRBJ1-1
CAISEIKGAGNTEAFF
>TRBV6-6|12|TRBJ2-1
CASSTDYNEQFF
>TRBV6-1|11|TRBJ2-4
CASGYFGIQYF
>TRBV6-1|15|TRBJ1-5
CASSRDRVGNQPQHF
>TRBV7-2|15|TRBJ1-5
CASSSQGTSNQPQHF
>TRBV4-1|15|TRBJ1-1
CASSQDQMGQTEAFF
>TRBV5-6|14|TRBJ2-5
CASSLGALAGTQYF
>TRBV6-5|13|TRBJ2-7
CASSYGSVYEQYF
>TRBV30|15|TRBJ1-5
CAWSTGSVGNQPQHF
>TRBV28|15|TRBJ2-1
CASSITSAYYNEQFF
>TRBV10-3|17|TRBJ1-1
CAIAAQGALHGVTEAFF
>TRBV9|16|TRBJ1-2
CASRALEESKGYGYTF
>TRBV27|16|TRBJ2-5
CASSDPASGSRETQYF
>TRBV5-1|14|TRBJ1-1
CASSYGTGKTEAFF
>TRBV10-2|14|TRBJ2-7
CASSGPTSGNEQYF
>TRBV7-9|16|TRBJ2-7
CASSTTGNRLGYEQYF